The source of this T cell receptor (beta chain) is a study of radiation and T cells in renal cell carcinoma. The V end lost 4 bases, the J end lost 0 bases, and 15 bases lay between the germline ends. This CDR3 is 16 amino acids long. Germline V lookup: CDR1 MNHEY, CDR2 SVGAGI. Time point given: blood 2 weeks post-SBRT. Treatment described: 15 Gy SBRT to primary tumor, nephrectomy 4 weeks later. Measured with immunoSEQ multiplex PCR; TCRdb has only the in-frame clones, and not every one. Of some 75,000 clones in the sample, 82% were seen once. This clone was seen once. The rearrangement joins TRBV6-5 to TRBJ1-1, with D possibly matching TRBD1 (5 bases). The receptor comes from a man in his fifties or sixties with renal cell carcinoma. The source was blood, collected from a patient whose treatment included radiotherapy and nephrectomy. For the CDR3, the DNA is TGTGCCAGCAGTTCCTCCAGGGCCGGATTGAACACTGAAGCTTTCTTT. This encodes CASSSSRAGLNTEAFF.